Reported below is one T cell receptor beta chain. Its antigen is currently unknown. TCRdb's table, derived via immunoSEQ multiplex PCR, lists solely in-frame clones and lacks some. The sample lists about 35,000 clones; 84% were seen once. The germline gives CDR1 SGHAT, CDR2 FQNNGV. The CDR3 consists of 15 residues. V lost 5 bases and J lost 3, with 16 bases in between. These data belong to a study of OX40 agonist ivuxolimab in advanced cancers. Findings and limits, study-wide: Low normalized T-cell clonal expansion also characterized some of the nonresponders.

V and J are TRBV11-2 and TRBJ2-5; D might be TRBD2 (6 bases). The TCR was taken from an adult with an advanced solid tumor such as melanoma, head and neck, liver or kidney cancer. Specimen: CD4+ or CD8+ T cells sorted from blood, collected in a trial of the OX40 agonist ivuxolimab. CDR3: CASSPAAGYEETQYF. The CDR3 coding sequence is TGTGCCAGCAGCCCAGCCGCGGGGTACGAAGAGACCCAGTACTTC.